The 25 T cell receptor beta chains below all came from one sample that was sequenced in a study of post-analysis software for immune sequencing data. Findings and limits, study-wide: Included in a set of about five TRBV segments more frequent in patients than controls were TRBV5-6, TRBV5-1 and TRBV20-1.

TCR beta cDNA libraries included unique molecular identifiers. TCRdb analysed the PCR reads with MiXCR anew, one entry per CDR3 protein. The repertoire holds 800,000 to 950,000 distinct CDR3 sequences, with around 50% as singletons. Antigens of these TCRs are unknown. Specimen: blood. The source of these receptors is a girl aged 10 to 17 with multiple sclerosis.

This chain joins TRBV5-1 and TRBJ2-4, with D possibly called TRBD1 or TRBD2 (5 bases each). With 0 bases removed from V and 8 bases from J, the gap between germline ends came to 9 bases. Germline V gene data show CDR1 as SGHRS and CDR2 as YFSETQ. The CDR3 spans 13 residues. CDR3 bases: TGCGCCAGCAGCTTGGGCCAGGGAGACATTCAGTACTTC. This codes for CASSLGQGDIQYF.

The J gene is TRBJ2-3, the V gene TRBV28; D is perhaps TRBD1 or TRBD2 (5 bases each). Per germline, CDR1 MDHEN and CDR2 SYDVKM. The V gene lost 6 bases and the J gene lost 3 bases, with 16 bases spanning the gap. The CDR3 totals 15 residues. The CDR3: CASRGWGSLTDTQYF. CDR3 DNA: TGTGCCAGCAGGGGTTGGGGGAGTTTGACAGATACGCAGTATTTT.

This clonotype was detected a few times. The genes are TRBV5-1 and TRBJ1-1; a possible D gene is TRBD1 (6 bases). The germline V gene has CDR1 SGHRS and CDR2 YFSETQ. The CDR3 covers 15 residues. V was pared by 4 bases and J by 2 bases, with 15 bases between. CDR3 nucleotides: TGCGCCAGCAGCGCTTGGAAACAGGGTAACACTGAAGCTTTCTTT. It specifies CASSAWKQGNTEAFF.

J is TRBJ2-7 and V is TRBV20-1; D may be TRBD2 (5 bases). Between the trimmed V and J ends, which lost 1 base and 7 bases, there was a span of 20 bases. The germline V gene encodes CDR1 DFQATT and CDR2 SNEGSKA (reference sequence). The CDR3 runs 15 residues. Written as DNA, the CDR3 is TGCAGTGCTAGAGCCTCGGGGATGTCCTACAATGAGCAGTACTTC. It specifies CSARASGMSYNEQYF.

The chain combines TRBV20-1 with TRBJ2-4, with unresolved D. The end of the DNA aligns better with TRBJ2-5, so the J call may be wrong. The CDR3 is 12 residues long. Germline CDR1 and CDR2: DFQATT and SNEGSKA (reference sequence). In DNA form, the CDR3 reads TGCAGTGCTTCTAGAGTCCGGGAGACCCAGTACTTC. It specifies CSASRVRETQYF.

The CDR3 nucleotides read TGCAGCGCCAGGGGGTCGGCGGCGGATACGCAGTATTTT. It is translated as CSARGSAADTQYF. This rearrangement joins TRBV29-1 to TRBJ2-3; 7 nucleotides match TRBD1. The germline CDR1 and CDR2 sequences are SQVTM and ANQGSEA. V was clipped by 7 bases and J by 6 bases; unmatched bases: 10. The length of the CDR3 is 13 residues.

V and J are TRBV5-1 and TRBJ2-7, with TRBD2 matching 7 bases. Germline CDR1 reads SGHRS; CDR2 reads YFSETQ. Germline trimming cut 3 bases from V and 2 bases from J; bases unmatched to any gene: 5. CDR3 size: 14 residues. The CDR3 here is CASSSRLAPYEQYF. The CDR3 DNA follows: TGCGCCAGCAGCTCCCGACTAGCCCCCTACGAGCAGTACTTC.

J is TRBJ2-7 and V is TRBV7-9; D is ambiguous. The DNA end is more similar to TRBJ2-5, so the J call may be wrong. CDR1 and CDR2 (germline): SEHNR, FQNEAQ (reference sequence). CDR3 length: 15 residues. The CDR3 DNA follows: TGTGCCAGCAGCTTAATGGATGGCCTTGTCGGGACCCAGTACTTC. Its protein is CASSLMDGLVGTQYF.

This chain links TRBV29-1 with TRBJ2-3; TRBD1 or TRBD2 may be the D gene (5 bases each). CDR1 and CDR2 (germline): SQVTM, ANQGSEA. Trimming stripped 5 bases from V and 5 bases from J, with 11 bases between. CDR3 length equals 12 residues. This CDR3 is CSVRRQGDTQYF. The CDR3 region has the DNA TGCAGCGTTAGGAGGCAGGGAGATACGCAGTATTTT.

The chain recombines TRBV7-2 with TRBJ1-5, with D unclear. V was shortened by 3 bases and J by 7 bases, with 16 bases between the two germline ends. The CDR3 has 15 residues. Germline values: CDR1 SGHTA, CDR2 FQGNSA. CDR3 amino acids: CASSFSGTTHQPQHF. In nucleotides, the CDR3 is TGTGCCAGCAGCTTTTCAGGAACCACTCACCAGCCCCAGCATTTT.

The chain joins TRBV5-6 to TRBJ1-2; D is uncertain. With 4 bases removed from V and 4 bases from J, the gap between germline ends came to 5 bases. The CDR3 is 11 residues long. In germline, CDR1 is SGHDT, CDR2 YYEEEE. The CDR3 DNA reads TGTGCCAGCAGCCGGGTCTATGGCTACACCTTC. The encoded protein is CASSRVYGYTF.

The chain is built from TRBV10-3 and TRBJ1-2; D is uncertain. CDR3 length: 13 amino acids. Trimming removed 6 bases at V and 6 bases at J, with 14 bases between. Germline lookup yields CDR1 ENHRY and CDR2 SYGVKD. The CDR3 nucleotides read TGTGCCATCAGGCCTGTGGCTGAAGATGGCTACACCTTC. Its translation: CAIRPVAEDGYTF.

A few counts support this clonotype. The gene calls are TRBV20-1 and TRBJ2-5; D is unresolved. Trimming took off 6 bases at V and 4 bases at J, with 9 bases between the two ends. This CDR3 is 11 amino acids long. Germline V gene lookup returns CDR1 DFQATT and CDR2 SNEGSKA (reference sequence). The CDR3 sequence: CSAKDGETQYF. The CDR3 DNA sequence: TGCAGTGCCAAAGACGGAGAGACCCAGTACTTC.

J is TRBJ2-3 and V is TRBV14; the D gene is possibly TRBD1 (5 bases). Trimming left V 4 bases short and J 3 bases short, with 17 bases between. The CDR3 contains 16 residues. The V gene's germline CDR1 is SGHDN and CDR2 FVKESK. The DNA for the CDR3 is TGTGCCAGCAGCCGATTAGGGGTGGAACTTACAGATACGCAGTATTTT. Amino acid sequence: CASSRLGVELTDTQYF. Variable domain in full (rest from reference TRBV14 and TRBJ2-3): EAGVTQFPSHSVIEKGQTVTLRCDPISGHDNLYWYRRVMGKEIKFLLHFVKESKQDESGMPNNRFLAERTGGTYSTLKVQPAELEDSGVYFCASSRLGVELTDTQYFGPGTRLTVL.

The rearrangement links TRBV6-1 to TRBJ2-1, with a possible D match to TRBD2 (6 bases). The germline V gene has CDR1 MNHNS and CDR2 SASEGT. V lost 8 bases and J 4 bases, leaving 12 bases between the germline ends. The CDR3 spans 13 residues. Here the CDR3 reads CASLRGSYNEQFF. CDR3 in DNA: TGTGCCAGCTTGCGGGGATCTTACAATGAGCAGTTCTTC.

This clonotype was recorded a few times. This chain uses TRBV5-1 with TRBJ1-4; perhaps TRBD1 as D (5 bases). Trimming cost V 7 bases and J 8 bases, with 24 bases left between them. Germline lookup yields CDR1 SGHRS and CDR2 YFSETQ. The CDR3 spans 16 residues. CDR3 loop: CASARQDTGPREKLFF. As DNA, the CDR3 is TGCGCCAGCGCAAGACAAGACACGGGACCTCGAGAAAAACTGTTTTTT.

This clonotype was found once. This CDR3 reads CASSLDRRSMNSPLHF. CDR3 nucleotides: TGCGCCAGCAGCTTGGATAGGAGATCAATGAATTCACCCCTCCACTTT. This chain joins TRBV5-1 and TRBJ1-6; D call uncertain. The CDR3 sequence is 16 residues long. CDR1 is SGHRS and CDR2 is YFSETQ in the germline V gene. V was clipped by 0 bases and J by 7 bases, with 14 bases between them.

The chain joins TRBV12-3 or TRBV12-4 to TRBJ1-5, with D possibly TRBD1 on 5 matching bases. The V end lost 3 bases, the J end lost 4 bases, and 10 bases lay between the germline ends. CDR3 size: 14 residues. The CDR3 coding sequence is TGTGCCAGCAGTTTTAAGACAGTTAATCAGCCCCAGCATTTT. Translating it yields CASSFKTVNQPQHF.

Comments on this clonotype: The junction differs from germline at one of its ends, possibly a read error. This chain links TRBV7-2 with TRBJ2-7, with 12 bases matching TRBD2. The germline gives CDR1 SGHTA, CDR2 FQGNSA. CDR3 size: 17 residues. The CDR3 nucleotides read TGTGCCAGCACCTTAGAGCTAGCGGGAGGGCCTGACAATGAGCAGTACTTC. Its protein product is CASTLELAGGPDNEQYF.

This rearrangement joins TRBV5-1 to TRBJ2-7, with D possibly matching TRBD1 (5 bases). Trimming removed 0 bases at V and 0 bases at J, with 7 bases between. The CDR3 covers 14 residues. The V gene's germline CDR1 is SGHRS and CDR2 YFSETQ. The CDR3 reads CASSLVGPSYEQYF. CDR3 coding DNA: TGCGCCAGCAGCTTGGTGGGGCCCTCCTACGAGCAGTACTTC.

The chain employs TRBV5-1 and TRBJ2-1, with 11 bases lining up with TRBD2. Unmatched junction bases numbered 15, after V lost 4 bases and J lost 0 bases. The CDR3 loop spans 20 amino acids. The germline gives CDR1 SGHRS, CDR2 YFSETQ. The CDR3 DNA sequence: TGCGCCAGCAGCCTAGTAGTTCCGGGACTAGCGGATTTCTCCTACAATGAGCAGTTCTTC. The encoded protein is CASSLVVPGLADFSYNEQFF.

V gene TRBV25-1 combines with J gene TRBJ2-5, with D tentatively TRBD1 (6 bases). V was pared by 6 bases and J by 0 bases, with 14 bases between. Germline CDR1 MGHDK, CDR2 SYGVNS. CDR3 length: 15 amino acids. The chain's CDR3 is CASSTRQVYQETQYF. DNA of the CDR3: TGTGCCAGCAGCACCAGACAGGTCTACCAAGAGACCCAGTACTTC.

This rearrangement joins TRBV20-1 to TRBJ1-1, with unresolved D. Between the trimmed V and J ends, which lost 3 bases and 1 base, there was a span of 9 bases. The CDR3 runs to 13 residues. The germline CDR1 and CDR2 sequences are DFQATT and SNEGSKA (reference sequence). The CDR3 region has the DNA TGCAGTGCTAGCTCCCGGCCGAACACTGAAGCTTTCTTT. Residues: CSASSRPNTEAFF.

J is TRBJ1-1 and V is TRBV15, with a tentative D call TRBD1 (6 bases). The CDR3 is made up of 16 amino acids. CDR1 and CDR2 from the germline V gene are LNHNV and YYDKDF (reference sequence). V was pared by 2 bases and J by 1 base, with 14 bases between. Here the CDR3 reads CATSRNTGFGNTEAFF. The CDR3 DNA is TGTGCCACCAGCAGAAATACAGGGTTCGGGAACACTGAAGCTTTCTTT. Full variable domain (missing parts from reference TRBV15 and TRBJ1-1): DAMVIQNPRYQVTQFGKPVTLSCSQTLNHNVMYWYQQKSSQAPKLLFHYYDKDFNNEADTPDNFQSRRPNTSFCFLDIRSPGLGDTAMYLCATSRNTGFGNTEAFFGQGTRLTVV.

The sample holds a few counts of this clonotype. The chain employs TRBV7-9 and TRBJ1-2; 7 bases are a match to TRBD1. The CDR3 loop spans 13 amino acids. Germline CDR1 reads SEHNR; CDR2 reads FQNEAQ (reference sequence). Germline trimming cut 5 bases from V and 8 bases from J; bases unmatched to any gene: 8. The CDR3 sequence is CASSTRQGLGYTF. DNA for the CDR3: TGTGCCAGCAGCACCCGACAGGGATTGGGCTACACCTTC.